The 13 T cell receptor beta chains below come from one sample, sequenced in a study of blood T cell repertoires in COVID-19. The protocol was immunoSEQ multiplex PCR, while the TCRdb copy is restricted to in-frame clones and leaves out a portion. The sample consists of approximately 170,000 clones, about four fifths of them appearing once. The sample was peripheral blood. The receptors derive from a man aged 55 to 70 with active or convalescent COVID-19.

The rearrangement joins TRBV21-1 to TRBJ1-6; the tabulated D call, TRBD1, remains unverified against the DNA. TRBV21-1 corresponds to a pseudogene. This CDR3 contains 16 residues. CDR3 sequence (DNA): TGTGCCAGCAGCAATGGAGACAGGGTGGAGAATTCACCCCTCCACTTT. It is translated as CASSNGDRVENSPLHF.

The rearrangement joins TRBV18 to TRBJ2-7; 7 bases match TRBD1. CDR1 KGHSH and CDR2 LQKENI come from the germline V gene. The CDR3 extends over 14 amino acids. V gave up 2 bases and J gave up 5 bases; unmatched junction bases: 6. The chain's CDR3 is CASSPTGVGDEQYF. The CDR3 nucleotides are TGTGCCAGCTCACCAACAGGGGTGGGGGACGAGCAGTACTTC.

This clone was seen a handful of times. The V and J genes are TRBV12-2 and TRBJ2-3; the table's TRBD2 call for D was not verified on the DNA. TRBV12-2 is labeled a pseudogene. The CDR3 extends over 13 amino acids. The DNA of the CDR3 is TGTGCAAGTCGCTTAGAAGGAGTAGTTACGCAGTATTTT. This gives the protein CASRLEGVVTQYF.

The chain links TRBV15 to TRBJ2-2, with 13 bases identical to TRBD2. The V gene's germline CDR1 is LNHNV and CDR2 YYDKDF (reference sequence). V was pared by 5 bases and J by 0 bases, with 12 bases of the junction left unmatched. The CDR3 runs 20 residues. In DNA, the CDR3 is TGTGCCACCAGCTCCCGAGGCGGGACTAGCGGGACTCCGAACACCGGGGAGCTGTTTTTT. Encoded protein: CATSSRGGTSGTPNTGELFF. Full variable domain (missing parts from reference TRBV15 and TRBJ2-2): DAMVIQNPRYQVTQFGKPVTLSCSQTLNHNVMYWYQQKSSQAPKLLFHYYDKDFNNEADTPDNFQSRRPNTSFCFLDIRSPGLGDTAMYLCATSSRGGTSGTPNTGELFFGEGSRLTVL.

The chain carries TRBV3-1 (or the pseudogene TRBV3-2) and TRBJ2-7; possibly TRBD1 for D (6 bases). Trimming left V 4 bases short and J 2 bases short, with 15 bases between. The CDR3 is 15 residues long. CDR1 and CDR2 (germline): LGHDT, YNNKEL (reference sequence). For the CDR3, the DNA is TGTGCCAGCAGCCTCATACCGACAGGAACCTACGAGCAGTACTTC. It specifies CASSLIPTGTYEQYF.

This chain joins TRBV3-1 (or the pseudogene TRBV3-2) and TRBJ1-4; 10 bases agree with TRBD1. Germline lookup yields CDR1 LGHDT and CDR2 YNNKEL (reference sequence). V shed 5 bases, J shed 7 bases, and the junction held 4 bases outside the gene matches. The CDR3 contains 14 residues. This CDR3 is CASSAGQGSEKLFF. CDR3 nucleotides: TGTGCCAGCAGCGCGGGACAGGGGAGTGAAAAACTGTTTTTT.

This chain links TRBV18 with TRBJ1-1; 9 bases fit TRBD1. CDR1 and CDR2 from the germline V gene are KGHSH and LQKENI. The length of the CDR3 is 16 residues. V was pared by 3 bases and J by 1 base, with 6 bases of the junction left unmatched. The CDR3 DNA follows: TGTGCCAGCTCACCCAGCTCGGACAGGGGGAACACTGAAGCTTTCTTT. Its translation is CASSPSSDRGNTEAFF.

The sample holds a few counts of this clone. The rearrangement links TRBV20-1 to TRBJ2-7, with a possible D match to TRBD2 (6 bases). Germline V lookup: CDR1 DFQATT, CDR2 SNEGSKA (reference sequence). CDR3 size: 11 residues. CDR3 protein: CMAGLTYEQYF. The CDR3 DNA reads TGCATGGCGGGACTCACCTACGAGCAGTACTTC.

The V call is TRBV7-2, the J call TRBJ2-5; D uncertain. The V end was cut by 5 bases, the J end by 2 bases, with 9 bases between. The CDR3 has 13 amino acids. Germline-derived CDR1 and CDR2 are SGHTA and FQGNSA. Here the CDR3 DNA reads TGTGCCAGCAGCCAGCGAGTACAAGAGACCCAGTACTTC. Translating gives CASSQRVQETQYF.

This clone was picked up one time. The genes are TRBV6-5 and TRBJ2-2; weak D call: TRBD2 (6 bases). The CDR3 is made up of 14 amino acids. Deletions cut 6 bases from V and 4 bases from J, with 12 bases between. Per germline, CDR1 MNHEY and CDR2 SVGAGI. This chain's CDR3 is CASRGTGSTGELFF. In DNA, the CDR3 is TGTGCCAGCAGAGGAACCGGGAGCACCGGGGAGCTGTTTTTT.

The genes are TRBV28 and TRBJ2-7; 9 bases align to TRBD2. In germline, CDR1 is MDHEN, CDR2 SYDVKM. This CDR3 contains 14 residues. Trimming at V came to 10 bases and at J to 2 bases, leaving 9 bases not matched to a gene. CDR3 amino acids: CAIGGLASPYEQYF. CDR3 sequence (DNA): TGTGCCATTGGAGGACTAGCGAGCCCCTACGAGCAGTACTTC.

This chain's CDR3 is CASSQAGGPNEQYF. For the CDR3, the DNA is TGTGCCAGCAGCCAAGCGGGGGGGCCCAACGAGCAGTACTTC. This rearrangement joins TRBV3-1 (or the pseudogene TRBV3-2) to TRBJ2-7; 8 bases fit TRBD2. The V segment lost 1 base and the J segment 5 bases; nucleotides outside the gene matches: 4. CDR1 and CDR2 from the germline V gene are LGHDT and YNNKEL (reference sequence). The CDR3 contains 14 residues.

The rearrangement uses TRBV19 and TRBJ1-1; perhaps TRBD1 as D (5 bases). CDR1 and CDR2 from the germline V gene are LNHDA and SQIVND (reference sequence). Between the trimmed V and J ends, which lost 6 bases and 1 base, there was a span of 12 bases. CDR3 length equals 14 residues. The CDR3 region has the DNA TGTGCCAGTAGAGGGGATTTGGCGAACACTGAAGCTTTCTTT. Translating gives CASRGDLANTEAFF.